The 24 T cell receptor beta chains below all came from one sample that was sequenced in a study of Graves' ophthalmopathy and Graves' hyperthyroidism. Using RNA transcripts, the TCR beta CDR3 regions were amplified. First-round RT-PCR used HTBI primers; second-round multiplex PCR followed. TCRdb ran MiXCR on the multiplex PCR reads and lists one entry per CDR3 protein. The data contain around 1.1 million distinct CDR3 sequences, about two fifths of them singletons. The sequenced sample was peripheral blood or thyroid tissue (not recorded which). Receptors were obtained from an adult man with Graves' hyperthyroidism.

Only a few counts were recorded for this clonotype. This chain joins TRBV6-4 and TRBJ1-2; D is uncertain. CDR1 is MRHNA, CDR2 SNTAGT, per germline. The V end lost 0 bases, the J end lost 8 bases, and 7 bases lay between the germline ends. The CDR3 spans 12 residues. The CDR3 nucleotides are TGTGCCAGCAGTGACTCGGGCCGGGGCTACACCTTC. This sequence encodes CASSDSGRGYTF.

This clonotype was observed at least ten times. The CDR3, as DNA: TGTGCCAGCAGAGGAGGTGGCAAGACCCAGTACTTC. Its translation: CASRGGGKTQYF. The rearrangement uses TRBV6-2 or TRBV6-3 and TRBJ2-5; D is perhaps TRBD2 (5 bases). This CDR3 spans 12 amino acids. Germline CDR1 reads MNHEY; CDR2 reads SVGEGT. V dropped 6 bases and J dropped 6 bases, with 11 bases sitting between them.

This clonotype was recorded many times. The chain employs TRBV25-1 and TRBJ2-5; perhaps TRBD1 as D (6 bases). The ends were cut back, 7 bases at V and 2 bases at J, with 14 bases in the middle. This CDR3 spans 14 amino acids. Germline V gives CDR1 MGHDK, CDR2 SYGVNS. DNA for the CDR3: TGTGCCAGCAACCAACAGGGACCACAAGAGACCCAGTACTTC. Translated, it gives CASNQQGPQETQYF.

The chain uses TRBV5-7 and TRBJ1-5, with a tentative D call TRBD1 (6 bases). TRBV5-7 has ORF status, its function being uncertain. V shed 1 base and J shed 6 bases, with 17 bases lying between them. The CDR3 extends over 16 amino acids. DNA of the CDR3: TGTGCCAGCAGCTTGCTGGCGGGGGGCTTTAGTCAGCCCCAGCATTTT. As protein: CASSLLAGGFSQPQHF.

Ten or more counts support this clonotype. The CDR3 sequence is CASKRRDTDTQYF. The CDR3 region has the DNA TGTGCCAGCAAAAGGAGGGACACAGATACGCAGTATTTT. This rearrangement joins TRBV25-1 to TRBJ2-3; D perhaps matches TRBD2 (6 bases). This CDR3 is 13 amino acids long. Germline CDR1 is MGHDK and CDR2 is SYGVNS. V lost 7 bases, J lost 2 bases, and 10 bases lay in between.

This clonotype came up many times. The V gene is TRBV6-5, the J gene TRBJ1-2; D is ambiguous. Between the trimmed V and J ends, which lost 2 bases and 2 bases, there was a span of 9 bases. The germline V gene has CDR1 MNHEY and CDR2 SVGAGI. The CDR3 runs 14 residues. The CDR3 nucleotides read TGTGCCAGCAGTTACGGACTTTCGAACTATGGCTACACCTTC. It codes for CASSYGLSNYGYTF.

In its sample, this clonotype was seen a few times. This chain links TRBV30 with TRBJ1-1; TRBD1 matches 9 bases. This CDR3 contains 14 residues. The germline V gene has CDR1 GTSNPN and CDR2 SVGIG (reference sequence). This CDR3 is CAADRGVEGTEAFF. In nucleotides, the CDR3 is TGTGCAGCGGACAGGGGCGTGGAGGGCACTGAAGCTTTCTTT.

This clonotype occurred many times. CDR3: CSVEQGVYAPGELFF. CDR3 nucleotide sequence: TGCAGCGTTGAGCAGGGAGTGTATGCCCCCGGGGAGCTGTTTTTT. The chain is built from TRBV29-1 and TRBJ2-2, with D perhaps TRBD1 or TRBD2 (5 bases each). V shed 3 bases and J shed 6 bases, with 17 bases lying between them. Germline CDR1 SQVTM, CDR2 ANQGSEA. The CDR3 loop spans 15 amino acids.

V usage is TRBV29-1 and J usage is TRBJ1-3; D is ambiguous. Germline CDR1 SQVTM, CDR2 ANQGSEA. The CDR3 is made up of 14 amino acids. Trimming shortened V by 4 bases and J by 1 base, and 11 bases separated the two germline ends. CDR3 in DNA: TGCAGCGTTGTGCCGGGAGCTTCTGGAAACACCATATATTTT. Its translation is CSVVPGASGNTIYF.

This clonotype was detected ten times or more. The CDR3 loop is CASSIAGVANQPQHF. In nucleotides, the CDR3 is TGTGCCAGTAGTATCGCAGGGGTGGCAAATCAGCCCCAGCATTTT. The V and J genes are TRBV19 and TRBJ1-5; maybe TRBD1 (6 bases). The CDR3 has 15 amino acids. Germline V gene data show CDR1 as LNHDA and CDR2 as SQIVND (reference sequence). Trimming cost V 3 bases and J 4 bases, with 13 bases left between them.

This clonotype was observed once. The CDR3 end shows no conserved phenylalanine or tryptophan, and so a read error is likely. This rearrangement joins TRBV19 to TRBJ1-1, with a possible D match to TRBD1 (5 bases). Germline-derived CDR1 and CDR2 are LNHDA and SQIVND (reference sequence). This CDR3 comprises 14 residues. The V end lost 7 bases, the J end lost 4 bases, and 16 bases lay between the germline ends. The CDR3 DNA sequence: TGTGCCAGTAATGGGAACTCTGGGGGCACTGAAGCTTTCATT. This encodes CASNGNSGGTEAFI.

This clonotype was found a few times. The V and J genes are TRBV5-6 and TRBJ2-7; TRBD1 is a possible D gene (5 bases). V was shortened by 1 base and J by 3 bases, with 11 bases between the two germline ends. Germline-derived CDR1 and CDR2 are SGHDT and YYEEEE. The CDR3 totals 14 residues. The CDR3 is CASSLTGSLYEQYF. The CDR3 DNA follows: TGTGCCAGCAGCTTGACAGGCAGCCTCTACGAGCAGTACTTC.

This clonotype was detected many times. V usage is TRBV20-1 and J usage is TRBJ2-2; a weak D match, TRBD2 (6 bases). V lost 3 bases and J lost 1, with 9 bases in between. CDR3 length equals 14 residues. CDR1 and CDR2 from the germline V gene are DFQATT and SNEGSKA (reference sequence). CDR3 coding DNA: TGCAGTGCTAGGCGGAGGGGGAACACCGGGGAGCTGTTTTTT. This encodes CSARRRGNTGELFF.

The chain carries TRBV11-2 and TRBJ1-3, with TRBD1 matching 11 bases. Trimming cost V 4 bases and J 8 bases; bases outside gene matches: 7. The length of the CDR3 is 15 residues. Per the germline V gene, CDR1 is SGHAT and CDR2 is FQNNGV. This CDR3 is CASSSQDRGRYTIYF. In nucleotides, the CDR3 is TGTGCCAGCAGCTCCCAGGACAGGGGGCGTTACACCATATATTTT.

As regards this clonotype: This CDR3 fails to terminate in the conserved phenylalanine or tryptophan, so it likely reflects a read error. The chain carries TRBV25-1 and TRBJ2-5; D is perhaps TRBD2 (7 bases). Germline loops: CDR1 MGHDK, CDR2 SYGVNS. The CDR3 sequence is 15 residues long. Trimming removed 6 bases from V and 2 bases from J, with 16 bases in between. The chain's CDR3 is CASSGGPLRQETQYL. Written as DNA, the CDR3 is TGTGCCAGCAGCGGGGGGCCCTTAAGACAAGAGACCCAGTACTTG.

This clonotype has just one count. CDR3 region: CASRRTSGVGEQYF. DNA for the CDR3: TGTGCCAGCAGGAGGACTAGCGGGGTTGGTGAGCAGTACTTC. The chain couples TRBV12-3 or TRBV12-4 to TRBJ2-7; 12 bases agree with TRBD2. J was trimmed by 7 bases and V by 6 bases; bases with no gene match: 7. The CDR3 contains 14 residues.

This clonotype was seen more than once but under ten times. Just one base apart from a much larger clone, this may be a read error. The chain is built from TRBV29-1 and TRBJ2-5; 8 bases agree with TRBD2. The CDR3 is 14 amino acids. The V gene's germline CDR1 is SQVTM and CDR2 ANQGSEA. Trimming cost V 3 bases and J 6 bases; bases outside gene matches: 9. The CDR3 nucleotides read TGCAGCGTTGATGTTGTAGCGGGGAAAAAGACCCAGTACTTC. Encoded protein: CSVDVVAGKKTQYF.

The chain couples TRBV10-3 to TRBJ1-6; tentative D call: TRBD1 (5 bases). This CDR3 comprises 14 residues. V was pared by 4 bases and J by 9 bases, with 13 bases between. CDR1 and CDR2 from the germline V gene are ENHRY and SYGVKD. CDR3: CAISVDKGSSPLHF. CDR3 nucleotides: TGTGCCATCAGTGTGGACAAAGGCTCTTCACCCCTCCACTTT.

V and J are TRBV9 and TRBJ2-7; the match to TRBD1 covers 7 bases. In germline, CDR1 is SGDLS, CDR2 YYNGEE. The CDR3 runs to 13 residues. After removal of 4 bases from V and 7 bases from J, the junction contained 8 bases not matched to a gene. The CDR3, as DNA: TGTGCCAGCAGCCAAGAGGGGGCAGGGGAGCAGTACTTC. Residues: CASSQEGAGEQYF.

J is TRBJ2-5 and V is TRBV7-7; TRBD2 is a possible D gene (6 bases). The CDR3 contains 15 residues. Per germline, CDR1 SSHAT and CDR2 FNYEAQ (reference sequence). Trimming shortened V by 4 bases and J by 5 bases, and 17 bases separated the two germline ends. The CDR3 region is CASSSTAGGKETQYF. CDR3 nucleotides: TGTGCCAGCAGCTCAACAGCCGGGGGAAAGGAGACCCAGTACTTC.

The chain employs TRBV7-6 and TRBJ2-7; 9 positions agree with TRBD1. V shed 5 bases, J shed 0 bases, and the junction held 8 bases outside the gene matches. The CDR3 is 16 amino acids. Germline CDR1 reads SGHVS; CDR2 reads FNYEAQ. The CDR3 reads CASSVEGTGLSYEQYF. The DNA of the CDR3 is TGTGCCAGCAGCGTGGAGGGGACAGGGCTCTCCTACGAGCAGTACTTC.

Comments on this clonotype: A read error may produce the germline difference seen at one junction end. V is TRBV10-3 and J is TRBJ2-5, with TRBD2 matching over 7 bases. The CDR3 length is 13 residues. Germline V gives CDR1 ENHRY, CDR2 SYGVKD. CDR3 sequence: CAISGSGVENQYF. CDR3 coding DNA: TGTGCCATCAGTGGGAGCGGGGTGGAGAACCAGTACTTC.

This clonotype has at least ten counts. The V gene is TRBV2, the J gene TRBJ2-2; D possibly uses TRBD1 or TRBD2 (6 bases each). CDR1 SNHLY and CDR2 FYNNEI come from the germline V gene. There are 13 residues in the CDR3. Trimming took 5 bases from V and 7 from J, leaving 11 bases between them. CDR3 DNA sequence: TGTGCCAGCAGTTTCCGGGGGCACGGGGAGCTGTTTTTT. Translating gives CASSFRGHGELFF.

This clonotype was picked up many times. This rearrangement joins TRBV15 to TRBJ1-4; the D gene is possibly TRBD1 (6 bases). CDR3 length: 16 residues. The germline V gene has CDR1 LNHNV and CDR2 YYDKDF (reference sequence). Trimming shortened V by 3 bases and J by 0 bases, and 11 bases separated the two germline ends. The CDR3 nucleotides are TGTGCCACCAGCAGCCATAAGGGGGCAACTAATGAAAAACTGTTTTTT. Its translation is CATSSHKGATNEKLFF.